One and the same sample provided the 3 T cell receptor beta chains below, sequenced in a study of lymphopenia after photon versus proton radiotherapy. Clones were read by immunoSEQ multiplex PCR, and TCRdb kept only the in-frame ones, dropping some. The profile shows 15,000 to 20,000 clones, about nine tenths of them singletons. The sample was peripheral blood, taken from a patient treated with proton-based radiotherapy. These receptors were taken from a man in his 70s with pancreatic cancer.

The gene calls are TRBV30 and TRBJ1-6; TRBD1 matches 9 bases. After removal of 2 bases from V and 8 bases from J, the junction contained 4 bases not matched to a gene. The CDR3 extends over 14 amino acids. Germline CDR1 and CDR2: GTSNPN and SVGIG (reference sequence). CDR3: CAWSLRQGDSPLHF. The CDR3 DNA reads TGTGCCTGGAGTCTACGACAGGGGGATTCACCCCTCCACTTT.

V and J are TRBV5-4 and TRBJ2-1, with D possibly TRBD2 on 6 matching bases. V was cut by 2 bases and J by 3 bases, with 9 bases left in between. CDR1 is SGHNT and CDR2 is YYREEE in the germline V gene (reference sequence). The CDR3 sequence is 14 residues long. For the CDR3, the DNA is TGTGCCAGCAGCTTCCCGGGAGTCTACAATGAGCAGTTCTTC. Translating it yields CASSFPGVYNEQFF. The full variable domain, completed using reference TRBV5-4 and TRBJ2-1, is ETGVTQSPTHLIKTRGQQVTLRCSSQSGHNTVSWYQQALGQGPQFIFQYYREEENGRGNFPPRFSGLQFPNYSSELNVNALELDDSALYLCASSFPGVYNEQFFGPGTRLTVL.

The rearrangement uses TRBV5-1 and TRBJ2-2; possibly TRBD1 for D (6 bases). The length of the CDR3 is 14 residues. The germline V gene has CDR1 SGHRS and CDR2 YFSETQ. V gave up 4 bases and J gave up 6 bases, with 13 bases separating them. In DNA, the CDR3 is TGCGCCAGCAGCGATCCCAACAGGGCCGGGGAGCTGTTTTTT. Residues: CASSDPNRAGELFF.